These 13 T cell receptor beta chains were sequenced from one sample in a study of T cells in Graves' hyperthyroidism and ophthalmopathy. Using RNA transcripts as the source, TCR beta CDR3 regions were amplified. TCR CDR3 regions were first amplified by RT-PCR with HTBI primers. Using its own MiXCR run on the multiplex PCR reads, TCRdb lists one record per CDR3 protein. In the table there are around 520,000 distinct CDR3 sequences, approximately 14% of which are singletons. What was sequenced was blood. These TCRs come from a woman between 18 and 29 years old with Graves' hyperthyroidism.

This clonotype was seen just once. The chain is built from TRBV29-1 and TRBJ2-7; tentatively, D is TRBD2 (5 bases). CDR3 length: 15 residues. The V and J ends lost 7 bases and 3 bases respectively, with 22 bases between them. The germline CDR1 and CDR2 sequences are SQVTM and ANQGSEA. CDR3 DNA: TGCAGCGCTGCATTGGGGTTCTCCGGGGACTACGAGCAGTACTTC. Its protein is CSAALGFSGDYEQYF.

The gene calls are TRBV6-2 or TRBV6-3 and TRBJ2-7, with 8 bases matching TRBD1. After removal of 7 bases from V and 5 bases from J, the junction contained 7 bases not matched to a gene. The length of the CDR3 is 13 residues. Germline-derived CDR1 and CDR2 are MNHEY and SVGEGT. CDR3 region: CASIRQGFNEQYF. DNA of the CDR3: TGTGCCAGCATCAGACAGGGGTTCAACGAGCAGTACTTC.

J is TRBJ2-7 and V is TRBV10-3, with unresolved D. Germline assignment: CDR1 ENHRY and CDR2 SYGVKD. CDR3 length: 14 amino acids. Trimming cost V 10 bases and J 0 bases, with 16 bases left between them. The CDR3 nucleotides are TGTGCCACCAACCTAGACGGGTCCTCCTACGAGCAGTACTTC. It yields the protein CATNLDGSSYEQYF.

J is TRBJ1-3 and V is TRBV29-1; D is unclear. CDR3 length: 12 amino acids. V dropped 7 bases and J dropped 1 base, with 8 bases sitting between them. Per germline, CDR1 SQVTM and CDR2 ANQGSEA. CDR3 in DNA: TGCAGCGCCCGGAGATCTGGAAACACCATATATTTT. Translating it yields CSARRSGNTIYF.

This clonotype has ten or more counts. V usage is TRBV12-3 or TRBV12-4 and J usage is TRBJ2-3; tentatively, D is TRBD1 (5 bases). V was cut by 5 bases and J by 7 bases, with 22 bases left in between. This CDR3 is built from 16 residues. The CDR3 DNA is TGTGCCAGCAGTGCCCTTGACAGCTCATGGCCACATACGCAGTATTTT. It translates to CASSALDSSWPHTQYF.

The CDR3 is CSASPGQGYNEQFF. In DNA form, the CDR3 reads TGCAGTGCTTCGCCGGGACAGGGGTACAATGAGCAGTTCTTC. This rearrangement joins TRBV20-1 to TRBJ2-1, with 10 bases identical to TRBD1. CDR1 is DFQATT and CDR2 is SNEGSKA in the germline V gene (reference sequence). The CDR3 loop spans 14 amino acids. V lost 5 bases, J lost 4 bases, and 5 bases stayed unmatched.

The genes are TRBV5-1 and TRBJ1-2; 9 positions agree with TRBD1. CDR3 length equals 13 residues. Germline CDR1 SGHRS, CDR2 YFSETQ. With 2 bases clipped from V and 14 bases from J, the junction kept 10 bases outside the gene matches. The CDR3 protein is CASSLPGQGGQTF. The CDR3 coding sequence is TGCGCCAGCAGCTTACCGGGACAGGGAGGTCAGACCTTC.

This clonotype was recorded many times. The chain carries TRBV24-1 and TRBJ2-1; 12 positions agree with TRBD2. This CDR3 comprises 14 residues. Trimming took 9 bases from V and 7 from J; bases not matched to a gene: 6. Germline CDR1 is KGHDR and CDR2 is SFDVKD. CDR3 nucleotides: TGTGCCACCCTTCTAGCGGGAGGGCTTAATGAGCAGTTCTTC. Translation gives CATLLAGGLNEQFF.

The rearrangement uses TRBV11-2 and TRBJ2-5; 10 bases map to TRBD2. The germline CDR1 and CDR2 sequences are SGHAT and FQNNGV. This CDR3 comprises 16 residues. Trimming took 5 bases from V and 3 from J; bases not matched to a gene: 9. The CDR3 DNA follows: TGTGCCAGCAGCCCCAGAAAAGGACTAGCGGAAGAGACCCAGTACTTC. This gives the protein CASSPRKGLAEETQYF. The variable domain in full, completed from reference TRBV11-2 and TRBJ2-5, reads EAGVAQSPRYKIIEKRQSVAFWCNPISGHATLYWYQQILGQGPKLLIQFQNNGVVDDSQLPKDRFSAERLKGVDSTLKIQPAKLEDSAVYLCASSPRKGLAEETQYFGPGTRLLVL.

This clonotype was seen a few times. This chain uses TRBV5-1 with TRBJ2-3; 7 bases map to TRBD1. V was pared by 0 bases and J by 3 bases, with 10 bases of the junction left unmatched. This CDR3 is built from 17 residues. CDR1 SGHRS and CDR2 YFSETQ come from the germline V gene. CDR3 in amino acids: CASSLATLGQITDTQYF. CDR3 in DNA: TGCGCCAGCAGCTTGGCCACGTTGGGACAGATAACAGATACGCAGTATTTT.

The sample holds many counts of this clonotype. This chain links TRBV2 with TRBJ1-3; D remains unclear. This CDR3 has 15 amino acids. Germline values: CDR1 SNHLY, CDR2 FYNNEI. V was shortened by 1 base and J by 0 bases, with 7 bases between the two germline ends. CDR3 coding DNA: TGTGCCAGCAGTGAAGGGGCTGACTCTGGAAACACCATATATTTT. Its translation: CASSEGADSGNTIYF.

Of note for this clonotype: The junction departs from the called germline gene at one end, perhaps through a read error. The chain combines TRBV5-1 with TRBJ2-3; 10 bases match TRBD2. There are 16 residues in the CDR3. Germline V CDR1 and CDR2: SGHRS, YFSETQ. In DNA, the CDR3 is TGTGTCAGCAGCCCAAGAATAGCGGGAGGAGGAGATACGCAGTATTTT. Translation gives CVSSPRIAGGGDTQYF.

This clonotype was recorded at least ten times. The chain is built from TRBV10-3 and TRBJ2-1, with D tentatively TRBD1 (5 bases). The CDR3 totals 11 residues. Germline V CDR1 and CDR2: ENHRY, SYGVKD. Trimming removed 10 bases from V and 10 bases from J, with 14 bases in between. DNA for the CDR3: TGTGCCACCTTGGACATGTCCGAGCAGTTCTTC. Encoded protein: CATLDMSEQFF.